This TCR beta chain was recovered during a study of beta chain features in type 1 diabetes. Study summary: No patient-donor differences in age, gender, total cells or subset yield. General study findings and limits: Patients with type 1 diabetes showed fewer VDJ junction insertions and more deletions. The study left unresolved whether HLA type influences TCRB rearrangement. Within each of all four CD4+ subsets, Type 1 diabetes patients had TCRB CDR3s that were moderately but significantly shorter.

Since all of the isolated RNA was reverse transcribed, expressed TCRB transcripts were what got sequenced. Sequencing was performed with immunoSEQ multiplex PCR; in TCRdb, only in-frame clones are kept and a portion is missing. The data hold a few hundred thousand clones, with under 20% observed a single time. The CDR3 loop spans 15 amino acids. V lost 0 bases and J lost 2, with 12 bases in between. The germline CDR1 and CDR2 sequences are SGHRS and YFSETQ. By way of CD45RO/CCR7/CD25/CD127/CD95/CD27, the CD4+ regulatory, stem cell-like memory, central memory and naive cells were sorted. Points on this clone: Antigen specificity is unknown.

This chain links TRBV5-1 with TRBJ2-7; D is undetermined. The sample taken for sequencing was naive CD4+ T cells from blood. This sequence originates from a man aged 25-40 years with type 1 diabetes. The CDR3 DNA sequence: TGCGCCAGCAGCTTGGCCGTACAGACCACCTACGAGCAGTACTTC. It translates to CASSLAVQTTYEQYF.